These 4 T cell receptor beta chains share one sample of origin, sequenced in a study of follicular helper T cells after annual influenza vaccination. The sample's time point: 2014-2015 season, pre-vaccination. This table comes from immunoSEQ multiplex PCR, and its TCRdb copy is limited to in-frame clones, with some not included. The profile covers 13,000 to 15,000 clones, with approximately 84% appearing a single time and roughly 0.27% taken by the ten largest. The sample here was CXCR5- memory CD4+ T cells sorted from blood, taken on the day of influenza vaccination. Every receptor here comes from an adult who received the influenza vaccine.

The gene calls are TRBV5-1 and TRBJ1-4; TRBD1 matches 8 bases. CDR1 and CDR2 (germline): SGHRS, YFSETQ. The V segment lost 4 bases and the J segment 13 bases; nucleotides outside the gene matches: 9. CDR3 size: 13 residues. CDR3 in DNA: TGCGCCAGCAGCCCAGGGGACAGGCCCATACTGTTTTTT. It is translated as CASSPGDRPILFF.

This clone was found once. This rearrangement joins TRBV5-1 to TRBJ2-2, with 7 bases lining up with TRBD1. CDR1 SGHRS and CDR2 YFSETQ come from the germline V gene. The CDR3 consists of 14 residues. With V trimmed by 4 bases and J by 4 bases, 4 bases remained unmatched. The CDR3 bases are TGCGCCAGCAGCCGGGACAGAACCACCGGGGAGCTGTTTTTT. It codes for CASSRDRTTGELFF.

CDR3 sequence (DNA): TGTGCCAGCAGTCAGCAGATCAACTATGGCTACACCTTC. Residues: CASSQQINYGYTF. The chain recombines TRBV6-1 with TRBJ1-2; no clear D. Germline V gene data show CDR1 as MNHNS and CDR2 as SASEGT. V was pared by 5 bases and J by 2 bases, with 9 bases between. This CDR3 comprises 13 residues.

This chain links TRBV6-1 with TRBJ2-3; TRBD2 matches 10 bases. V shed 7 bases, J shed 5 bases, and the junction held 3 bases outside the gene matches. Germline CDR1 and CDR2: MNHNS and SASEGT. The CDR3 consists of 13 residues. The CDR3 region is CASTLAGLDTQYF. The CDR3 DNA sequence: TGTGCCAGCACACTAGCGGGGTTAGATACGCAGTATTTT.